This T cell receptor beta chain stems from a study of blood T cell repertoires in COVID-19 (dated by TCRdb to about 2020). With regard to the full study: Samples covering the acute and convalescent phases of COVID-19 were provided by collaborators in the United States, Italy and Spain. The repertoires were released in a freely available public database intended as a resource for research on the immune response to SARS-CoV-2. Where HLA class I and class II types were available, the types were taken from metadata supplied by the sample provider, not from assay-based typing. Deeply sampled blood TCRbeta repertoires from subjects exposed to, actively infected with, or recovered from COVID-19 were included in the dataset. A de-identified subject ID, COVID-19 status, age in years and sex were almost always included in the sample metadata. The prospective study material was composed of cDNA or gDNA derived from T cells, B-cell-depleted T cells, or PBMCs. Samples came from the ongoing ImmuneRACE study (first 160 participants) plus 1,254 subjects from 6 global collaborators.

Looking up the germline V gene (reference sequence) yields CDR1 DFQATT and CDR2 SNEGSKA. V is cut back by 3 bases and J by 0 bases, with 8 bases in the junction unmatched. Reading from cysteine to phenylalanine, the CDR3 counts 16 amino acids. Left in the record is the CDR3 DNA by itself, 48 bases read in frame from the first base. Each collaborating institution followed its own protocols to collect whole blood in K2EDTA tubes. For TCRbeta analysis, collaborators shipped samples as frozen whole blood, isolated PBMCs, or DNA extracted from either of those sample types. TCRbeta CDR3 regions were amplified from genomic DNA by means of the immunoSEQ Assay, a bias-controlled multiplex PCR. For the original study's pipeline: The number of nucleated cells in each sample was estimated from the amplification of reference gene primers within the assay. To quantify the absolute abundance of each unique TCRbeta CDR3 rearrangement, sequence reads were collapsed and filtered. For each sample, productive Simpson clonality was calculated as the square root of Simpson's diversity index across productive rearrangements. The table comes from immuneACCESS by way of TCRdb, which keeps in-frame sequences with V and J called. Part of the clones is missing from these tables; in studies checked, under half for an unresolved V gene and the rest for unknown reasons. V and J calls and clone size are given by that table; D and trimming were obtained from the DNA. The sample profile shows about 81,000 clones; about 84% of them were found once. Less than 15% of the sample comes from the top ten.

This clone showed up just a few times. Its recognized antigen is unknown. No per-base quality is available; no much larger clone lies one base away. The investigation overall reported the following: How much clinical and demographic metadata was included differed by source and by participant, and the metadata was provided uncurated.

Sequencing input: peripheral blood. This chain is built from TRBV20-1 and TRBJ2-7, and 10 junctional nucleotides match TRBD2. The sequence derives from a human donor in a cohort sampled during active COVID-19. The CDR3 has the sequence CSASSLAGDRSYEQYF. The nucleotide sequence is TGCAGTGCTAGTAGTCTAGCGGGGGACCGCTCCTACGAGCAGTACTTC.